This T cell receptor beta chain was identified during a study of tumor-infiltrating lymphocytes in primary liver carcinoma. Across the whole study: By surgical resection, the patients were treated for their primary liver carcinoma. Regarding the study as a whole: Samples were bulk unsorted, so CD4+ and CD8+ repertoires were not compared. Compared with blood, tumor repertoires held significantly more in their top 250 clones.

Regarding this clonotype: The antigen is unknown.

TCR beta cDNA was prepared out of approximately 500 ng total RNA by means of a constant-region primer. Amplification in three nested multiplex PCR rounds with slightly modified ARM-PCR gave rise to TCR beta libraries. Forward primers for TRBV1-TRBV30 and a C-beta reverse primer served the first two PCR rounds, at around 11 cycles each. TCRdb processed the multiplex PCR reads anew with MiXCR; each CDR3 protein has one entry. The sample yields 150,000 to 200,000 distinct CDR3 sequences, roughly three fifths seen once. Out of unsorted whole blood came the blood RNA, and germline DNA was extracted as well. J gave up 4 bases and V 4 bases, and 8 bases lay outside the gene matches. The CDR3 is 15 amino acids. In germline, CDR1 is MNHNY, CDR2 SVGAGI (reference sequence).

This sequence was found in a man aged 40-49 years with primary liver carcinoma and hepatitis B virus infection. The sample consisted of peripheral blood. J is TRBJ1-2 and V is TRBV6-6, with TRBD1 matching 8 bases. The CDR3 spells CASSSTGAGSYGYTF. For the CDR3, the DNA is TGTGCCAGCAGTTCGACAGGGGCGGGGAGCTATGGCTACACCTTC.